The 11 T cell receptor beta chains reported below all come from one sample, sequenced in a study of shared clonotypes between healthy human individuals. Here immunoSEQ multiplex PCR was the method, and the copy in TCRdb shows in-frame clones only, minus some. Here the sample spans about 380,000 clones, about 96% being singletons. The specimen sequenced was memory CD8+ T cells sorted from blood. Subset specified: CD45RO+ cells pooled with CCR7-negative TemRA cells. These receptors all stem from a man aged 25-45 years in good health.

V is TRBV16 and J is TRBJ2-7; D perhaps matches TRBD2 (6 bases). This CDR3 is built from 15 residues. Germline V lookup: CDR1 KGHSY, CDR2 FQNENV. Trimming removed 0 bases at V and 0 bases at J, with 9 bases between. This CDR3 reads CASSQSGLSSYEQYF. CDR3 sequence (DNA): TGTGCCAGCAGCCAATCGGGACTCAGCTCCTACGAGCAGTACTTC. The variable domain in full, with the rest retrieved from reference TRBV16 and TRBJ2-7, is GEEVAQTPKHLVRGEGQKAKLYCAPIKGHSYVFWYQQVLKNEFKFLISFQNENVFDETGMPKERFSAKCLPNSPCSLEIQATKLEDSAVYFCASSQSGLSSYEQYFGPGTRLTVT.

The chain carries TRBV5-1 and TRBJ1-1, with D perhaps TRBD1 (6 bases). The CDR3 runs 13 residues. CDR1 SGHRS and CDR2 YFSETQ come from the germline V gene. Trimming took 6 bases from V and 5 from J, leaving 14 bases between them. CDR3 protein: CASTPDRGTEAFF. DNA of the CDR3: TGCGCCAGCACCCCGGACAGAGGGACTGAAGCTTTCTTT. Based on the CDR3 plus reference TRBV5-1 and TRBJ1-1, the full variable domain is KAGVTQTPRYLIKTRGQQVTLSCSPISGHRSVSWYQQTPGQGLQFLFEYFSETQRNKGNFPGRFSGRQFSNSRSEMNVSTLELGDSALYLCASTPDRGTEAFFGQGTRLTVV.

The J gene is TRBJ2-5, the V gene TRBV7-8; maybe TRBD1 (5 bases). Per the germline V gene, CDR1 is SGHVS and CDR2 is FQNEAQ. The ends were cut back, 1 base at V and 7 bases at J, with 10 bases in the middle. The length of the CDR3 is 13 residues. The CDR3 region is CASSLGLQGTQYF. The CDR3 DNA follows: TGTGCCAGCAGCTTAGGGCTCCAGGGGACCCAGTACTTC.

This clone was counted once. The rearrangement links TRBV7-8 to TRBJ1-3; 9 positions agree with TRBD1. Germline trimming cut 5 bases from V and 3 bases from J; bases unmatched to any gene: 8. Per germline, CDR1 SGHVS and CDR2 FQNEAQ. CDR3 length equals 16 residues. The CDR3 is CASSRTGTGLGNTIYF. The CDR3 nucleotides read TGTGCCAGCAGCAGGACCGGGACAGGGCTTGGAAACACCATATATTTT.

The CDR3 DNA is TGTGCCAGCAGGGGGGGAGGCCGGGTGGCAGATACGCAGTATTTT. Translation gives CASRGGGRVADTQYF. This sequence joins TRBV5-6 and TRBJ2-3, with a tentative D call TRBD2 (6 bases). The CDR3 sequence is 15 residues long. Germline CDR1 is SGHDT and CDR2 is YYEEEE. The V end lost 5 bases, the J end lost 4 bases, and 17 bases lay between the germline ends.

The gene calls are TRBV15 and TRBJ2-1; 9 bases map to TRBD2. Per germline, CDR1 LNHNV and CDR2 YYDKDF (reference sequence). Trimming cost V 3 bases and J 0 bases; bases outside gene matches: 15. The CDR3 length is 20 residues. CDR3 loop: CATSSHTGLARTSSYNEQFF. For the CDR3, the DNA is TGTGCCACCAGCAGTCATACCGGACTAGCGAGAACATCCTCCTACAATGAGCAGTTCTTC.

The chain has TRBV4-1 and TRBJ2-7, with TRBD2 matching 11 bases. This CDR3 is built from 16 residues. V was clipped by 1 base and J by 3 bases; unmatched bases: 5. CDR1 and CDR2 (germline): MGHRA, YSYEKL. The CDR3 sequence is CASSQASTSGIYEQYF. DNA of the CDR3: TGCGCCAGCAGCCAAGCGTCGACTAGCGGGATCTACGAGCAGTACTTC.

The genes are TRBV12-5 and TRBJ1-3, with unresolved D. Trimming cost V 5 bases and J 4 bases, with 15 bases left between them. Per germline, CDR1 LGHNT and CDR2 FRNRAP. The CDR3 is made up of 15 amino acids. CDR3 bases: TGTGCTAGTGGTCTCGAGGTTAGTTTGGGAAACACCATATATTTT. It yields the protein CASGLEVSLGNTIYF. Supplemented by reference TRBV12-5 and TRBJ1-3, the full variable domain reads DARVTQTPRHKVTEMGQEVTMRCQPILGHNTVFWYRQTMMQGLELLAYFRNRAPLDDSGMPKDRFSAEMPDATLATLKIQPSEPRDSAVYFCASGLEVSLGNTIYFGEGSWLTVV.

The chain carries TRBV28 and TRBJ2-2; possible D gene TRBD2, 5 bases. This CDR3 is 14 amino acids long. Germline V CDR1 and CDR2: MDHEN, SYDVKM. The ends were cut back, 6 bases at V and 1 base at J, with 9 bases in the middle. The CDR3 region is CASRARENTGELFF. The CDR3 bases are TGTGCCAGCAGAGCACGGGAGAACACCGGGGAGCTGTTTTTT.

The CDR3 coding sequence is TGTGCCAGCCTCCCGCTCGTAAGGACAGGGTTCTCTTGGGAAAAACTGTTTTTT. Protein product: CASLPLVRTGFSWEKLFF. The genes are TRBV28 and TRBJ1-4; 8 bases map to TRBD1. Germline V gives CDR1 MDHEN, CDR2 SYDVKM. There are 18 residues in the CDR3. Trimming cost V 8 bases and J 8 bases; bases outside gene matches: 22.

The chain couples TRBV28 to TRBJ2-7; no clear D gene. The CDR3 length is 11 residues. V was cut by 10 bases and J by 3 bases, with 10 bases left in between. The germline gives CDR1 MDHEN, CDR2 SYDVKM. CDR3 DNA: TGTGCCACCCTAGGAAACTACGAGCAGTACTTC. Translating gives CATLGNYEQYF.